A selection of T cell receptor beta chains follows, all from one sample in a study of CXCR3-negative and CXCR3-positive naive CD8 T cells. TCRdb reprocessed the 5' RACE reads; each CDR3 protein has one entry and no DNA is given. The ten most abundant clones cover 1.5% to 2% of a sample with some 39,000 distinct CDR3 sequences. The sequenced material came from naive CXCR3- CD8+ T cells from blood. These receptors all stem from a human donor in good health. Some clones in this sample may be carry-over from other donors' samples. CDR3s include the opening cysteine and the closing phenylalanine or tryptophan. The size field is filled for only some rows; it gives once, few, many or a size class.

v_call	j_call	clone_size	cdr3_aa
TRBV12-3/TRBV12-4	TRBJ2-5	NA	CASSPTAPSNLQETQYF
TRBV5-1	TRBJ2-7	NA	CASSLIGPEQYF
TRBV27	TRBJ2-1	NA	CASHPLAEGANEQFF
TRBV7-9	TRBJ2-2	NA	CASSSTGDLNTGELFF
TRBV7-8	TRBJ2-5	NA	CASSPKKETQYF
TRBV28	TRBJ2-2	NA	CASSLFLNTGELFF
TRBV9	TRBJ2-2	NA	CASSGSTGELFF
TRBV28	TRBJ2-3	NA	CASSFGPGSGPSTDTQYF
TRBV7-9	TRBJ2-5	NA	CASIIPGDRSQETQYF
TRBV25-1	TRBJ2-5	NA	CASSESRVTGKRETQYF
TRBV12-3/TRBV12-4	TRBJ2-5	NA	CASGPGLLQETQYF
TRBV20-1	TRBJ2-2	NA	CSARDSGEAGELFF
TRBV15	TRBJ2-1	NA	CATSRGGAGGLNEQFF
TRBV28	TRBJ2-3	NA	CASNIAGGITDTQYF
TRBV5-5	TRBJ1-1	NA	CASSHPREAMNTEAFF
TRBV7-6	TRBJ1-1	NA	CASSPPTGSATEAFF
TRBV7-3	TRBJ2-3	NA	CASSLTGGALDTQYF
TRBV6-4	TRBJ2-1	NA	CASSDSNFEQFF
TRBV12-3/TRBV12-4	TRBJ2-3	NA	CASSRHSTDTQYF
TRBV5-5	TRBJ2-5	NA	CASSNTDRGERETQYF
TRBV11-2	TRBJ2-5	NA	CASSLGDRVYQETQYF
TRBV2	TRBJ2-7	NA	CAVTEGLNGEQYF
TRBV29-1	TRBJ1-2	NA	CSVEDGGHSYYGYTF
TRBV19	TRBJ2-7	NA	CASSLLSGDEQYF
TRBV6-5	TRBJ2-7	NA	CASSYMGQYPHEQYF
TRBV12-3/TRBV12-4	TRBJ2-7	NA	CASSRPGAPAYEQYF
TRBV29-1	TRBJ2-7	NA	CSVKGPVSYEQYF
TRBV6-5	TRBJ1-2	medium-sized	CASRETGGYGYTF
TRBV28	TRBJ2-5	NA	CASSPRREETQYF
TRBV28	TRBJ2-5	NA	CASSLRHRVSHETQYF
TRBV20-1	TRBJ2-4	NA	CSARAVEGPGDIQYF
TRBV11-2	TRBJ1-5	NA	CASSLDKSQPQHF
TRBV29-1	TRBJ2-1	NA	CSVEDQLEGSYNEQFF
TRBV7-9	TRBJ2-4	NA	CASSSPGTGDSNIQYF
TRBV7-8	TRBJ2-1	NA	CASSLIGNEQFF
TRBV20-1	TRBJ2-5	NA	CSAKRGGWGETQYF
TRBV6-2/TRBV6-3	TRBJ2-5	NA	CASSPDRAQETQYF
TRBV7-2	TRBJ2-4	NA	CATAEGNIQYF
TRBV30	TRBJ2-2	NA	CAWKELAMDTGELFF
TRBV12-3/TRBV12-4	TRBJ2-1	NA	CASRARGAADNEQFF
TRBV29-1	TRBJ2-5	NA	CSVEDLSAEETQYF
TRBV12-3/TRBV12-4	TRBJ2-6	NA	CASSPLSGTASGANVLTF
TRBV20-1	TRBJ1-5	NA	CSALSGGPSGNQPQHF
TRBV28	TRBJ2-1	NA	CASSTPEGQNNEQFF
TRBV7-8	TRBJ1-2	NA	CASSLDLAQPGYTF
TRBV6-5	TRBJ2-7	NA	CASKDQGYEQYF
TRBV7-9	TRBJ2-5	NA	CASSYGVQETQYF
TRBV7-9	TRBJ1-1	NA	CASSPQGTEAFF
TRBV7-3	TRBJ2-1	NA	CASSLRGDTYNEQFF
TRBV4-2	TRBJ2-7	NA	CASSHLGGSYEQYF
TRBV9	TRBJ1-1	NA	CASSSGTGTGGIEAFF
TRBV20-1	TRBJ2-7	NA	CSARGDSYEQYF
TRBV15	TRBJ2-3	NA	CATSSGIGGADTQYF
TRBV7-2	TRBJ1-2	NA	CASRPPLDYGYTF
TRBV7-3	TRBJ1-5	NA	CASSLGGSSPQHF
TRBV7-2	TRBJ1-4	NA	CASSSTGMGEKLFF
TRBV7-9	TRBJ2-7	NA	CASTSTRDSPYEQYF
TRBV14	TRBJ1-2	NA	CASSQGSNGYTF
TRBV29-1	TRBJ1-2	medium-sized	CSVEDQADRDYGYTF
TRBV4-3	TRBJ2-5	NA	CASSQDLLTGGGRETQYF